This T cell receptor beta chain stems from a study of blood T cell repertoires in COVID-19. Study as a whole: Samples representing acute and convalescent COVID-19 were sourced from the United States, Italy and Spain. The cDNA or gDNA used as material had been derived from T cells, B-cell-depleted T cells, or PBMCs.

There are 14 residues in the CDR3. Germline CDR1 reads KGHSH; CDR2 reads LQKENI. The germline V and J ends were trimmed by 5 bases and 3 bases, with 14 bases remaining between them. The authors' processing: Amplification of reference gene primers provided the estimated nucleated cell counts. Using immunoSEQ multiplex PCR, the repertoire was profiled, and TCRdb retains in-frame clones only, with some absent. The DNA was the basis for D and trimming; V, J and clone size are from that table. The sample has about 40,000 clones; approximately 83% are singletons. This chain joins TRBV18 and TRBJ2-7; D might be TRBD2 (5 bases). This sequence originates from a man between 35 and 55 years old with active COVID-19. The sequencing sample was made of peripheral blood. The CDR3 spells CASSWAGEGYEQYF. CDR3 nucleotide sequence: TGTGCCAGCTCATGGGCAGGTGAGGGCTACGAGCAGTACTTC.